The present T cell receptor (beta chain) was sequenced within a study of cytomegalovirus exposure and HLA in healthy donors. Study outcomes and limitations: Researchers catalogued approximately 160 TCR beta chains as cytomegalovirus-associated. A later analysis reportedly found that, within productive TCRs, an Asian-associated ancestry cluster had fewer N-insertions than the mean observed across the roughly 700 donors. V- and J-gene trimming of TCR beta was linked (in a later analysis) to a missense DCLRE1C variant. Indistinguishable V segments, including TRBV6-2 and TRBV6-3, were excluded.

PCR employed 60 Vbeta and 13 Jbeta primers. Only in-frame clones appear in the TCRdb table, and some are missing; sequencing was by immunoSEQ multiplex PCR. This sample yields roughly 140,000 clones, of which 80% to 85% are seen a single time; 3% to 3.5% belongs to the top ten. V gave up 8 bases and J gave up 3 bases; unmatched junction bases: 11. This CDR3 comprises 15 residues. Per germline, CDR1 SEHNR and CDR2 FQNEAQ (reference sequence). Regarding this clone: Its antigen is unidentified.

This TCR was sampled from a male donor in good health and CMV-seronegative. The sequencing input was PBMCs. The chain recombines TRBV7-9 with TRBJ2-3; 7 nucleotides agree with TRBD1. The CDR3 spells CASREGQRSTDTQYF. CDR3 bases: TGTGCCAGCCGCGAGGGACAGAGATCAACAGATACGCAGTATTTT.